Sequencing of this TCR beta chain was carried out in a study of blood T cell repertoires in COVID-19. This clone occurred once. The Seattle site enrolled patients during active infection and followed them longitudinally. Per the authors' pipeline: Nucleated cell number was recorded as an estimate derived from reference gene primer amplification. Assay used: immunoSEQ multiplex PCR; TCRdb lists only in-frame clones, some missing. The DNA gave D and trimming, while V, J and clone size come from that table. The table shows around 40,000 clones, with around nine tenths occurring only once. The sequencing input was peripheral blood. This TCR derives from a man aged 40-49 years with COVID-19, enrolled during active disease.

DNA for the CDR3: TGTGCCACCAGTGATGCGAGTACGACAGGGTCCGGGACTAGCGGGAGGCGGGAGACCCAGTACTTC. Its translation: CATSDASTTGSGTSGRRETQYF. V and J are TRBV24-1 and TRBJ2-5; the match to TRBD2 covers 15 bases. Germline lookup yields CDR1 KGHDR and CDR2 SFDVKD. J lost 5 bases, V lost 3 bases, and 21 bases had no gene match. The CDR3 has 22 amino acids.